This record looks at one T cell receptor (beta chain) sequence and its context. This clone appeared a few times. What antigen it recognizes has not been identified. Base qualities are not provided; no much larger clone lies one nucleotide away. Spanning cysteine to phenylalanine, the CDR3 consists of 13 amino acids. The CDR3 DNA has 39 bases and is translated from base 1. The germline V gene supplies CDR1 ENHRY and CDR2 SYGVKD. V sheds 3 bases and J sheds 6 bases, leaving 11 bases between their ends. In total, about 650 healthy bone marrow donors made up the cohort. At the time of sampling, all cohort members were nominally healthy, though unrecorded immune exposures were likely present. The donor was CMV seropositive and belonged to the group of 250 to 350 seropositive cohort members. A peripheral blood sample was collected from each donor, and TCR beta sequencing was performed on peripheral blood mononuclear cells. Genomic DNA extraction from the blood cell samples was performed with the Qiagen DNeasy Blood Extraction Kit.

This sample is drawn from a study of cytomegalovirus exposure and HLA in healthy donors (TCRdb year 2017). Some background on the complete study: According to an earlier analysis of 550 to 750 of the donors, about 180 million T cells yielded over 90 million unique TCR beta sequences and 276 Gb of sequence data. Approximately 310 gigabases of sequencing data and some 85 million unique TCR sequences were included in an early release covering around 600 HLA-typed donors. Of the 300 to 500 genotyped donors, approximately 80% were placed in the genetic ancestry cluster associated with self-reported Caucasian donors. The study aimed to test whether signatures of past pathogen exposure could be identified by cataloging public T cell receptors. Using immunosequencing, the study profiled T cell repertoires from about 650 subjects and related those repertoires to cytomegalovirus serostatus. Besides the first cohort of about 730 subjects, a separate validation cohort made up of over 95 different subjects was used. To predict cytomegalovirus infection status, the study combined high-throughput TCR immunosequencing, statistical association of individual TCRs with disease status, and machine learning. In a later analysis, previously published TCR beta repertoires from 600 to 850 donors were re-analyzed and high-resolution HLA genotyping was added so that TCR occurrence patterns could be studied. Rather than drawing on any new phenotypic data, the later analysis identified candidate immune exposures from TCR beta sequences and the way those sequences occurred across donors. In an earlier analysis of over 550 of the donors, high-throughput TCR beta sequencing was used to judge whether each TCR beta V gene segment behaved as functional or pseudogenic. Donor age, sex, ethnicity and CMV serostatus were compiled together with the repertoire data. In a later genetic analysis, genome-wide SNP genotypes for about three fifths of the 666 donors were used, and that subset was treated as a discovery cohort. All discovery cohort repertoires had been generated on a single sequencing platform. HLA typing covered class I and class II loci at four-digit resolution. The number of donors typed differed by locus, with about 620-630 for A, B, C, DRB1 and DQB1, roughly 520 for DQA1, 600 to 610 for DPA1, and around 450 for DPB1. Because of strong linkage in the cohort, 4 to 6 DR-DQ haplotypes were treated as single units for association and clustering. Among almost 400 genotyped donors of the cohort, an average of around 240,000 unique TCR beta nucleotide sequences were sequenced per donor, roughly 20% of them non-productive. What the work shows at the level of the full study, not this receptor alone: A later genetic analysis reported fewer N-insertions in productive TCRs among donors in an Asian-associated ancestry cluster than the approximately 700-donor mean. Because HLA typing was missing for some donors at each locus, association tests included only the typed subset. The study listed approximately 160 TCR beta chains as associated with cytomegalovirus. A group of highly shared sequence variants was considered likely to be a technical artifact of the sequencing pipeline. A further reported finding was that TCR beta sequences accurately predicted the HLA-A and HLA-B alleles for most subjects in the first cohort. In a later analysis, HLA-associated TCR beta chains showed more clonal expansion and lower generation probabilities than non-associated chains that were equally common. Roughly 15 rarely observed V segments, including chromosome 9 orphons, were excluded from the earlier analysis of just under 600 of the donors because counts were too low. According to a later analysis, parvovirus B19, influenza, CMV and Epstein-Barr virus appeared linked to several top co-occurrence clusters. In vitro tests confirmed that a few of the cytomegalovirus-associated TCR beta chains recognize cytomegalovirus antigens. In a later analysis, most CMV-associated TCR beta chains were found to appear HLA-restricted, with HLA associations seemingly driven largely by CMV exposure. In a later analysis, the rate of TCR association differed among HLA loci, with DRB1 alleles having the most associated TCRs and HLA-C alleles having the fewest. An earlier analysis of approximately 570 of the donors showed that most TCR beta V segments appeared in productive rearrangements either about 87% or about 30% of the time, which broadly matched IMGT annotations. Because the 87-base-pair reads could not distinguish some IMGT-functional V segments, including TRBV6-2 and TRBV6-3, those segments were excluded. Cytomegalovirus status was reported to be diagnosed by the classifier with high specificity and sensitivity in both the original and validation cohorts. CMV serostatus was the only immune exposure information available for the cohort. An association between a missense DCLRE1C variant and V-gene and J-gene trimming of TCR beta chains was found in a later genetic analysis and replicated in an independent cohort. At a false discovery rate of 0.05, a later analysis linked fewer than 20,000 TCR beta sequences to specific HLA alleles. It was suggested by the authors that the approach could potentially be generalized to other disease states and immunological phenotypes. While some public TCRs were present in many individuals, most TCR sequences turned up only very rarely across donors. When HLA alleles, especially DR and DQ, strongly co-occurred, attributing TCR associations to individual alleles was difficult. Only TCR beta chains were sequenced in this cohort, and the absence of alpha or paired-chain data limited detectable features. Roughly uniform sequencing depth across donors was assumed in presence/absence analyses, although this assumption may not hold. Correlated functional status among segregating V segments might reflect linkage disequilibrium, but an unknown experimental factor could not be ruled out.

Library preparation used the immunoSEQ multiplex PCR assay. For the multiplex PCR, a mixture combining 60 forward primers for TCR Vbeta segments and 13 reverse primers for TCR Jbeta segments was used. The CDR3 region of rearranged TCR beta genes was amplified from genomic DNA by a multiplex PCR assay. The Illumina HiSeq System was used to sequence the amplified TCR beta libraries as 87-base-pair reads. As for the authors' bioinformatics: In a later analysis, roughly 80 million unique TCR beta chains were counted across the approximately 620 repertoires, and roughly 11 million of these chains were shared by at least two donors. Raw reads were error-corrected and collapsed into unique sequences by a nearest-neighbor algorithm in which closely related sequences were merged to remove PCR and sequencing errors. V, D and J gene segments were assigned by aligning CDR3 sequences to IMGT reference sequences. For a sequence to be retained, a match of at least six nucleotides to both a V gene segment and a J gene segment was required. A rearrangement was called productive if the CDR3 had no stop codons and remained in frame with V and J, and every other rearrangement was called non-productive. Following IMGT convention, CDR3 was defined as the stretch from the second conserved V-encoded cysteine to the conserved J-encoded phenylalanine. In an earlier analysis of around 570 of the donors, sequences lacking an unambiguous match to a single V gene segment were excluded. An earlier analysis of 450 to 650 of the donors called V segments functional above 56.7% productive rearrangements and segregating when the between-donor standard deviation exceeded 5%. A statistical classification framework was built to diagnose cytomegalovirus status from the catalog of TCR beta chain sequences. V and J gene assignment, in a later analysis, came from comparing TCR nucleotide sequences with IMGT/GENE-DB human TR gene sequences. A later analysis assigned CDR3 sequences and most-parsimonious VDJ recombination scenarios with the TCRdist pipeline. In a later analysis, each TCR beta chain was defined by its CDR3 amino acid sequence together with its V-gene family, and reads lacking a unique V-gene family were excluded. To address suspected cross-contamination and a sequencing artifact, a later analysis removed around 600 highly shared, low-generation-probability nucleotide sequences. In a later analysis, a clonal expansion index was calculated for each public chain from normalized within-repertoire ranks of inferred template counts. Generation probabilities in a later analysis came from a VDJ recombination model fitted to out-of-frame rearrangements, and those results were checked against IGoR. In a later analysis, TCR-TCR, TCR-HLA and TCR-CMV co-occurrence was scored with hypergeometric tests, and a repertoire-size bias correction was applied to TCR pairs. In a later analysis, false discovery rates were estimated by permuting HLA or CMV assignments 20 times. In a later analysis, co-occurring TCRs were grouped with DBSCAN, and TCRdist sequence similarity was added when clustering was performed within HLA-allele-positive subsets. For co-occurrence clustering, repertoires with fewer than 30,000 or more than 120,000 public chains were excluded, along with four to six repertoires with anomalous nucleotide sharing. TCRdb stores this immuneACCESS table with in-frame sequences only. Part of the clones is absent; in the studies checked, under half of the shortfall reflects unresolved V genes, and no reason is known for the rest. From that table come the V and J calls and clone size; the DNA was used to work out D and trimming. For this sample there are 60,000 to 90,000 clones; roughly 64% appear just once. Together, the top ten hold approximately 7.6% of the sample.

The origin of this receptor is a man between 35 and 55 years old in good health and CMV-seropositive. The specimen sequenced was PBMCs. The sequence links TRBV10-3 to TRBJ1-2, with TRBD1 tentatively as D gene (6 bases match). The CDR3 here reads CAISEQGMDGYTF. The DNA reads as follows: TGTGCCATCAGTGAACAGGGAATGGATGGCTACACCTTC.